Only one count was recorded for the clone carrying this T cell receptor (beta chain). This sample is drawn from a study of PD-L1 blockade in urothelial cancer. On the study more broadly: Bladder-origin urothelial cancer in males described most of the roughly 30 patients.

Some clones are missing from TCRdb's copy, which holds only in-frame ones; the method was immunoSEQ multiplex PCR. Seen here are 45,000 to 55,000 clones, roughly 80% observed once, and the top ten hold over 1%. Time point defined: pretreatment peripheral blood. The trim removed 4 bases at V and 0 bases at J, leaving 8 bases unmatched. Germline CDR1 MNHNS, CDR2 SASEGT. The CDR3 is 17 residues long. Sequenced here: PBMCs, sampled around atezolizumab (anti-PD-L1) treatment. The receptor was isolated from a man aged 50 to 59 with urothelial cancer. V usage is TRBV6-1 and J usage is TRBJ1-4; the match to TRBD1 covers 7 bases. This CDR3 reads CASSVVPGTATNEKLFF. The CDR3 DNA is TGTGCCAGCAGTGTCGTACCTGGGACAGCAACTAATGAAAAACTGTTTTTT.